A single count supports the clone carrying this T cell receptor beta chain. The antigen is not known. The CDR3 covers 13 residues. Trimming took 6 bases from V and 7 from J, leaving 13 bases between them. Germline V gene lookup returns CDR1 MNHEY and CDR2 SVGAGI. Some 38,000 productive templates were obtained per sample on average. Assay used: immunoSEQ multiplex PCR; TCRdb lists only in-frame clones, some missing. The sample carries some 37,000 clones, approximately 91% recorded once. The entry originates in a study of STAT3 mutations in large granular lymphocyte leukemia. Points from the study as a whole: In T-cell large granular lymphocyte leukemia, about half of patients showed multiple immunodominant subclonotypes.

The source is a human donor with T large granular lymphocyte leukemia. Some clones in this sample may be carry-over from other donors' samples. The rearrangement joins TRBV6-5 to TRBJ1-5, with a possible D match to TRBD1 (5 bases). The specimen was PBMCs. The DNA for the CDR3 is TGTGCCAGCAGCACCCAGGGCGAACAGCCCCAGCATTTT. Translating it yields CASSTQGEQPQHF.